These 13 T cell receptor beta chains originate from one sample sequenced in a study of blood T cell repertoires in COVID-19. Assay: immunoSEQ multiplex PCR; the TCRdb copy retains only in-frame clones and omits some. Altogether approximately 120,000 clones are present, around nine tenths being singletons, with the ten largest covering approximately 2%. The sequenced material came from peripheral blood. Every receptor here comes from a man aged 45-65 years with COVID-19, enrolled during active disease.

The chain uses TRBV12-3 or TRBV12-4 and TRBJ2-5, with 8 bases that match TRBD2. V lost 6 bases to trimming and J lost 7 bases; unmatched junction nucleotides: 7. The CDR3 loop spans 13 amino acids. The CDR3 sequence: CASSTSGTGTQYF. The DNA for the CDR3 is TGTGCCAGCAGCACTAGCGGAACGGGGACCCAGTACTTC.

The chain carries TRBV6-6 and TRBJ1-5, with TRBD1 as a possible D gene (6 bases). Germline V gene data show CDR1 as MNHNY and CDR2 as SVGAGI (reference sequence). CDR3 length: 15 residues. V lost 5 bases and J 0 bases, leaving 11 bases between the germline ends. CDR3 sequence (DNA): TGTGCCAGCAGTCAACAGGGTGGTAGCAATCAGCCCCAGCATTTT. It codes for CASSQQGGSNQPQHF.

The chain is built from TRBV7-3 and TRBJ2-1; 13 nucleotides match TRBD2. With V trimmed by 4 bases and J by 8 bases, 5 bases remained unmatched. The CDR3 is 15 residues long. Germline CDR1 and CDR2: SGHTA and FQGTGA. The CDR3, as DNA: TGTGCCAGCAGCTCCGGGACTAGCGGGATTCATGAGCAGTTCTTC. Translated: CASSSGTSGIHEQFF. Complete variable domain (other parts from reference TRBV7-3 and TRBJ2-1): GAGVSQTPSNKVTEKGKYVELRCDPISGHTALYWYRQSLGQGPEFLIYFQGTGAADDSGLPNDRFFAVRPEGSVSTLKIQRTERGDSAVYLCASSSGTSGIHEQFFGPGTRLTVL.

In this sample, this clone turned up once. The J gene is TRBJ1-5, the V gene TRBV6-1; D gene unclear. This CDR3 contains 13 residues. Per germline, CDR1 MNHNS and CDR2 SASEGT. With 3 bases removed from V and 8 bases from J, the gap between germline ends came to 11 bases. This chain's CDR3 is CASSEALYEPQHF. Written as DNA, the CDR3 is TGTGCCAGCAGTGAGGCTTTGTATGAGCCCCAGCATTTT.

The chain uses TRBV7-2 and TRBJ1-3; D is unresolved. This CDR3 contains 13 residues. The V gene's germline CDR1 is SGHTA and CDR2 FQGNSA. V lost 5 bases, J lost 8 bases, and 13 bases lay in between. This chain's CDR3 is CASSPPPRDTIYF. In DNA, the CDR3 is TGTGCCAGCAGCCCCCCCCCTCGGGACACCATATATTTT. The entire variable domain, with the rest obtained from reference TRBV7-2 and TRBJ1-3, is as follows: GAGVSQSPSNKVTEKGKDVELRCDPISGHTALYWYRQSLGQGLEFLIYFQGNSAPDKSGLPSDRFSAERTGGSVSTLTIQRTQQEDSAVYLCASSPPPRDTIYFGEGSWLTVV.

This chain joins TRBV5-1 and TRBJ2-2; TRBD1 agrees at 8 bases. CDR1 is SGHRS and CDR2 is YFSETQ in the germline V gene. The CDR3 is 15 residues long. Germline trimming cut 4 bases from V and 0 bases from J; bases unmatched to any gene: 2. The CDR3 region is CASSLTGANTGELFF. In DNA, the CDR3 is TGCGCCAGCAGCCTGACAGGGGCGAACACCGGGGAGCTGTTTTTT.

This clone was found a few times. The J gene is TRBJ2-2, the V gene TRBV5-1, with D uncertain. Trimming left V 0 bases short and J 0 bases short, with 6 bases between. CDR3 length: 15 amino acids. Germline CDR1 and CDR2: SGHRS and YFSETQ. The CDR3: CASSLGGSNTGELFF. The DNA for the CDR3 is TGCGCCAGCAGCTTGGGAGGATCGAACACCGGGGAGCTGTTTTTT.

This clone was detected once. The chain joins TRBV7-8 to TRBJ1-5; 9 nucleotides match TRBD1. This CDR3 comprises 15 residues. From germline, CDR1 is SGHVS and CDR2 FQNEAQ. V trimming: 5 bases; J trimming: 4 bases; junction bases outside the gene matches: 6. The CDR3 protein is CASSPRDRENQPQHF. The CDR3 DNA sequence: TGTGCCAGCAGCCCCCGGGACAGGGAAAATCAGCCCCAGCATTTT.

The chain links TRBV15 to TRBJ2-5, with D possibly TRBD2 on 5 matching bases. V lost 1 base and J 5 bases, leaving 5 bases between the germline ends. The CDR3 is made up of 12 amino acids. Germline CDR1 is LNHNV and CDR2 is YYDKDF (reference sequence). The CDR3 DNA sequence: TGTGCCACCAGCAGAGGCGGGGAGACCCAGTACTTC. Encoded protein: CATSRGGETQYF. The entire variable domain, with the rest obtained from reference TRBV15 and TRBJ2-5, is as follows: DAMVIQNPRYQVTQFGKPVTLSCSQTLNHNVMYWYQQKSSQAPKLLFHYYDKDFNNEADTPDNFQSRRPNTSFCFLDIRSPGLGDTAMYLCATSRGGETQYFGPGTRLLVL.

This chain links TRBV5-8 with TRBJ2-7; 10 bases are shared with TRBD1. This CDR3 comprises 13 residues. Germline CDR1 and CDR2: SGHTS and YDEGEE. Trimming took 4 bases from V and 3 from J; bases not matched to a gene: 1. This CDR3 reads CASSRDRGYEQYF. CDR3 nucleotides: TGTGCCAGCAGCCGGGACAGGGGCTACGAGCAGTACTTC.

The chain couples TRBV19 to TRBJ1-5; perhaps TRBD1 as D (6 bases). V shed 6 bases and J shed 6 bases, with 9 bases lying between them. The CDR3 sequence is 12 residues long. The germline CDR1 and CDR2 sequences are LNHDA and SQIVND (reference sequence). For the CDR3, the DNA is TGTGCCAGTAGGCAGGGGTTTCAGCCCCAGCATTTT. It yields the protein CASRQGFQPQHF.

This chain joins TRBV2 and TRBJ2-7; 10 nucleotides line up with TRBD2. The CDR3 is 13 amino acids. CDR1 and CDR2 (germline): SNHLY, FYNNEI. The ends lost 7 bases at V and 5 bases at J; junction bases unmatched: 5. CDR3 residues: CASTGLAENEQYF. As DNA, the CDR3 is TGTGCCAGCACTGGACTAGCGGAGAACGAGCAGTACTTC.

This clone was seen only once. The rearrangement joins TRBV5-1 to TRBJ2-7, with a possible D match to TRBD1 (6 bases). Trimming cost V 0 bases and J 4 bases, with 11 bases left between them. Germline assignment: CDR1 SGHRS and CDR2 YFSETQ. The CDR3 consists of 14 residues. Here the CDR3 reads CASSLEGRGYEQYF. In DNA, the CDR3 is TGCGCCAGCAGCTTGGAGGGAAGGGGGTACGAGCAGTACTTC. The full variable domain, rest sourced from reference TRBV5-1 and TRBJ2-7, is KAGVTQTPRYLIKTRGQQVTLSCSPISGHRSVSWYQQTPGQGLQFLFEYFSETQRNKGNFPGRFSGRQFSNSRSEMNVSTLELGDSALYLCASSLEGRGYEQYFGPGTRLTVT.